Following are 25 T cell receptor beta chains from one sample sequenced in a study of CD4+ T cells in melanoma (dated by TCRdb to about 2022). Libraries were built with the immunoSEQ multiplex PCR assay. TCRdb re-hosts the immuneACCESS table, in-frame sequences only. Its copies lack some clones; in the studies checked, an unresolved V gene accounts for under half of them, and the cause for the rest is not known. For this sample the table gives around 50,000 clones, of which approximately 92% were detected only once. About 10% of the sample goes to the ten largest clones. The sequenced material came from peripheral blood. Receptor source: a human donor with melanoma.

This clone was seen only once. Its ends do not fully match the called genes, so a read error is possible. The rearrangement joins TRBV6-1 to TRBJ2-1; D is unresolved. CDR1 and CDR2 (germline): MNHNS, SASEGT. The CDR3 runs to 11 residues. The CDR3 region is CAGRLYNEQFF. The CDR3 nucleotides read TGTGCCGGCAGATTATACAATGAGCAGTTCTTC.

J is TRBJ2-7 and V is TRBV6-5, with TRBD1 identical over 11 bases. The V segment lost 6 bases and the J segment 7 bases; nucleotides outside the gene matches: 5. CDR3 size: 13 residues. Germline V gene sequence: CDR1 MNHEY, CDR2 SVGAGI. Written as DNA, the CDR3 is TGTGCCAGCAGCTCCGGGACAGGGGGAGAGCAGTACTTC. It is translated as CASSSGTGGEQYF.

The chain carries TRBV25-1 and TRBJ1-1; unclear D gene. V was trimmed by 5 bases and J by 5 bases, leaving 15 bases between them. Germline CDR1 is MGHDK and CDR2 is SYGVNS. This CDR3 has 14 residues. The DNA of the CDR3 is TGTGCCAGCAGTAGAGAGGGTCTGCTTACTGAAGCTTTCTTT. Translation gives CASSREGLLTEAFF.

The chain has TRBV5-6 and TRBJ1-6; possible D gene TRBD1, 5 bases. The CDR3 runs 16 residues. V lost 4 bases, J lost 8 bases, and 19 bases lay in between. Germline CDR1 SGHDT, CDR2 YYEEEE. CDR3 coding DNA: TGTGCCAGCAGCGAGCCGGGACTCCCGGAGGATTCACCCCTCCACTTT. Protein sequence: CASSEPGLPEDSPLHF.

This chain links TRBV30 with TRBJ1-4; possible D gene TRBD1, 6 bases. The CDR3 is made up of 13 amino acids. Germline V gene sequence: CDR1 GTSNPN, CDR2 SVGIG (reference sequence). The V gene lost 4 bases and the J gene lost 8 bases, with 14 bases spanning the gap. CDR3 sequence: CAWTTQGYEKLFF. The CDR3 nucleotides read TGTGCCTGGACCACTCAGGGGTACGAAAAACTGTTTTTT.

CDR3 in DNA: TGTGCCAGCAGCGCAGGGATGAACACTGAAGCTTTCTTT. It is translated as CASSAGMNTEAFF. V is TRBV5-6 and J is TRBJ1-1, with D possibly TRBD1 on 5 matching bases. CDR1 and CDR2 (germline): SGHDT, YYEEEE. The CDR3 is 13 residues long. Deletions cut 4 bases from V and 0 bases from J, with 7 bases between.

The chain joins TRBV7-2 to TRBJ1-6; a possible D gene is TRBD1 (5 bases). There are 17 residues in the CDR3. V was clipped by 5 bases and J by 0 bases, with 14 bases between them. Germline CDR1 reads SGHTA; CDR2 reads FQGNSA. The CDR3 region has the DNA TGTGCCAGCAGCCCCACGGGGGGGGGCTCCTATAATTCACCCCTCCACTTT. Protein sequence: CASSPTGGGSYNSPLHF.

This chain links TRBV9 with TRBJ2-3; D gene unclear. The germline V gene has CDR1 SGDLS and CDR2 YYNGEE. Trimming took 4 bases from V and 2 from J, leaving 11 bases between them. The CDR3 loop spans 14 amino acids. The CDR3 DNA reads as TGTGCCAGCAGCCCTGGGCTCCTCACAGATACGCAGTATTTT. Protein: CASSPGLLTDTQYF.

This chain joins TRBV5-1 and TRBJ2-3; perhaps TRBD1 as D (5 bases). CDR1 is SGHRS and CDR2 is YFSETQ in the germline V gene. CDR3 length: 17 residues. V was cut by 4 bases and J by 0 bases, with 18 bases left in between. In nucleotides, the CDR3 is TGCGCCAGCAGCGACGGCGTCCAGGGCCTAAGCACAGATACGCAGTATTTT. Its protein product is CASSDGVQGLSTDTQYF.

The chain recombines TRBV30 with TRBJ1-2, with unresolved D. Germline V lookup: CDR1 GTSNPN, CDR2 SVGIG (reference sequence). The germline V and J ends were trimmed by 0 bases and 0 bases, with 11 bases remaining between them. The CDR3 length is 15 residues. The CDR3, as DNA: TGTGCCTGGAGTGTACGGCTCCAACCTAACTATGGCTACACCTTC. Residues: CAWSVRLQPNYGYTF. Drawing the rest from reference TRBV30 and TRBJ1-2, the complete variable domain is SQTIHQWPATLVQPVGSPLSLECTVEGTSNPNLYWYRQAAGRGLQLLFYSVGIGQISSEVPQNLSASRPQDRQFILSSKKLLLSDSGFYLCAWSVRLQPNYGYTFGSGTRLTVV.

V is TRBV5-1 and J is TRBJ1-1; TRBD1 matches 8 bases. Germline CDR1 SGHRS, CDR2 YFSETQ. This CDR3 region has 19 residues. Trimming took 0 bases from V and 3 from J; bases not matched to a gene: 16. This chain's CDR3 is CASSLVAPGGSIRDTEAFF. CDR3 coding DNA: TGCGCCAGCAGCTTGGTGGCCCCAGGGGGCAGTATTAGGGACACTGAAGCTTTCTTT.

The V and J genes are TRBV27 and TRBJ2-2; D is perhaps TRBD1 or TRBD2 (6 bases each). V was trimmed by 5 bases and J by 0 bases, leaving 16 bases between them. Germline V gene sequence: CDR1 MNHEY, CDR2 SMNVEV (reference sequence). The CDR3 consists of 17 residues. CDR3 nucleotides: TGTGCCAGCAGTCCCCTAGGAGGGGGAGCGAACACCGGGGAGCTGTTTTTT. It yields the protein CASSPLGGGANTGELFF.

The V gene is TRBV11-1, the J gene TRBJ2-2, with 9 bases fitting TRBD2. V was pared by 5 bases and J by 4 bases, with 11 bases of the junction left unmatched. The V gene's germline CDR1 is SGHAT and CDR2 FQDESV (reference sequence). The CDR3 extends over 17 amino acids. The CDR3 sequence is CASSPGGSGGITGELFF. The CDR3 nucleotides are TGTGCCAGCAGCCCCGGAGGGAGCGGGGGGATCACCGGGGAGCTGTTTTTT.

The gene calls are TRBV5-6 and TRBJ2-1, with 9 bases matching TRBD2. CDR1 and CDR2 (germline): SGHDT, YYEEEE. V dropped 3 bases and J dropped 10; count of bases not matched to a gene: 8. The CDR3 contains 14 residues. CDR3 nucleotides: TGTGCCAGCAGCTCTAGCGGGGCCCCGAGGGAGCAGTTCTTC. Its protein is CASSSSGAPREQFF.

The CDR3 DNA is TGTGCCAGCAGCCCTTGGGATCACAGGGGCTACGAGCAGTACTTC. Amino acid sequence: CASSPWDHRGYEQYF. This chain uses TRBV7-9 with TRBJ2-7; TRBD1 matches at 7 bases. The length of the CDR3 is 15 residues. Germline V CDR1 and CDR2: SEHNR, FQNEAQ (reference sequence). The V and J ends lost 5 bases and 3 bases, in that order; junction bases with no gene match: 10.

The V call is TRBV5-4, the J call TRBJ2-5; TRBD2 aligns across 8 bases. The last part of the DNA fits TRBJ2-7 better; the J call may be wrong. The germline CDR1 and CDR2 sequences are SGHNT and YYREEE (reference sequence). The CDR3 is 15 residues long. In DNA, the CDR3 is TGTGCCAGCAGCGGGAGACCGGGACTAGCCTACGAGCAGTACTTC. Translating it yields CASSGRPGLAYEQYF.

CDR3: CASRHRGFIGNTIYF. DNA of the CDR3: TGTGCCAGCAGACACAGGGGCTTCATTGGAAACACCATATATTTT. The genes are TRBV6-5 and TRBJ1-3, with 7 nucleotides matching TRBD1. Looked up from germline, CDR1 is MNHEY and CDR2 is SVGAGI. The CDR3 contains 15 residues. J gave up 3 bases and V 6 bases, and 8 bases lay outside the gene matches.

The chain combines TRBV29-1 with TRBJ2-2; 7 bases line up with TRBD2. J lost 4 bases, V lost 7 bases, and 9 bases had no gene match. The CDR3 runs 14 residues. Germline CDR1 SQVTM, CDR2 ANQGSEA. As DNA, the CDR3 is TGCAGCGGGGGGGGGGTCTTACTCACCGGGGAGCTGTTTTTT. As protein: CSGGGVLLTGELFF.

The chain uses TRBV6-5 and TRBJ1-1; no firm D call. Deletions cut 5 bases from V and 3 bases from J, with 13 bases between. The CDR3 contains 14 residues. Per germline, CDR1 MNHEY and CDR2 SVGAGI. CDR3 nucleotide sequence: TGTGCCAGCAGTCTCTACTGGGGAGACACTGAAGCTTTCTTT. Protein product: CASSLYWGDTEAFF.

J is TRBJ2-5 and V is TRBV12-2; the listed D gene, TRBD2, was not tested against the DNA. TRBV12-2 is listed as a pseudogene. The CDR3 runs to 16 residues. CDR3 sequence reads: CASRLPSGERKETQYF. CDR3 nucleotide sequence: TGTGCAAGTCGCTTGCCTAGCGGGGAACGGAAAGAGACCCAGTACTTC.

The CDR3 region is CASSPQVGGFFHGYTF. For the CDR3, the DNA is TGTGCCAGCAGCCCCCAGGTTGGGGGTTTCTTCCACGGCTACACCTTC. The chain uses TRBV7-2 and TRBJ1-2; possible D gene TRBD1, 5 bases. CDR1 and CDR2 from the germline V gene are SGHTA and FQGNSA. V was pared by 5 bases and J by 8 bases, with 24 bases between. The CDR3 loop spans 16 amino acids.

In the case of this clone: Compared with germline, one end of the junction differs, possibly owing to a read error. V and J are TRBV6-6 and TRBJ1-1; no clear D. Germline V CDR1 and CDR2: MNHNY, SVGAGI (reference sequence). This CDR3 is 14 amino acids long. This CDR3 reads CASSYDALNPEAFF. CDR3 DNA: TGTGCCAGCAGTTACGACGCGCTGAACCCTGAAGCTTTCTTT.

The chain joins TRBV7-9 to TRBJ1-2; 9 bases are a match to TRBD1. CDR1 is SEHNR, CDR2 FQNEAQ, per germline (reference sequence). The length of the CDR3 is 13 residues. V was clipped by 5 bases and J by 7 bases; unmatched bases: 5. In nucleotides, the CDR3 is TGTGCCAGCAGCGAACAGGGGGCCGGTGGCTACACCTTC. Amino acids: CASSEQGAGGYTF.

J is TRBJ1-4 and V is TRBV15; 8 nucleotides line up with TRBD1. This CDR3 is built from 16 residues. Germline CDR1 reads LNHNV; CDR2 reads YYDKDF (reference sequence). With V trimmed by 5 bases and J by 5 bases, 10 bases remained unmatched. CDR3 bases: TGTGCCACCAGCGGCCCTAGACAGGGGATCAATGAAAAACTGTTTTTT. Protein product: CATSGPRQGINEKLFF.

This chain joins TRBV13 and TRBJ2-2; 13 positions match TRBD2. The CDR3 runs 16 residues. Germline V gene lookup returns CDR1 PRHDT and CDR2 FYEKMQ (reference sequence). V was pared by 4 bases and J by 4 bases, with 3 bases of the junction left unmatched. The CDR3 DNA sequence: TGTGCCAGCAGCTCTTGGACTAGCGGGGGCACCGGGGAGCTGTTTTTT. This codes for CASSSWTSGGTGELFF. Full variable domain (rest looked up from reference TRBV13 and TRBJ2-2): AAGVIQSPRHLIKEKRETATLKCYPIPRHDTVYWYQQGPGQDPQFLISFYEKMQSDKGSIPDRFSAQQFSDYHSELNMSSLELGDSALYFCASSSWTSGGTGELFFGEGSRLTVL.